This entry lists 25 T cell receptor beta chains sequenced from one sample in a study of cytomegalovirus exposure and HLA in healthy donors (dated by TCRdb to the late 2010s). Library prep was done by the immunoSEQ multiplex PCR assay. The multiplex PCR relied on a mix of 60 forward primers for TCR Vbeta segments and 13 reverse primers for TCR Jbeta segments. Held by TCRdb, this immuneACCESS table contains in-frame sequences only and omits some clones. Under half of the omission traces to an unresolved V gene where checked; the cause of the rest is unknown. Present in this sample are about 190,000 clones, approximately 77% of which were seen just once. Of the sample, 3.4% is held by the ten largest clones. The sequenced sample consisted of PBMCs. These receptors came from a man aged 35 to 55 in good health and CMV-seropositive.

V is TRBV29-1 and J is TRBJ1-2; 8 bases line up with TRBD1. CDR1 and CDR2 (germline): SQVTM, ANQGSEA. V trimming: 4 bases; J trimming: 3 bases; junction bases outside the gene matches: 7. This CDR3 spans 14 amino acids. This chain's CDR3 is CSVANLDRDYGYTF. The CDR3 bases are TGCAGCGTTGCAAATCTGGACAGGGACTATGGCTACACCTTC.

This chain uses TRBV21-1 with TRBJ2-7; the table assigns TRBD2, which was not confirmed against the DNA. TRBV21-1 is termed a pseudogene. This CDR3 region has 20 residues. The CDR3 nucleotides are TGTGCCAGCATTACCGGGACTAGCGGGAGTTTTAATCTCAACCGGGCCGAGCAGTACTTC. This encodes CASITGTSGSFNLNRAEQYF.

A few counts support this clone. The chain is built from TRBV2 and TRBJ1-5; weak D call: TRBD1 (6 bases). V lost 6 bases to trimming and J lost 7 bases, with 16 bases between them. This CDR3 is built from 14 residues. Germline CDR1 SNHLY, CDR2 FYNNEI. This CDR3 is CASRDDRIGQPQHF. The CDR3 DNA sequence: TGTGCCAGCAGGGATGACAGGATAGGACAGCCCCAGCATTTT.

The V gene is TRBV18, the J gene TRBJ2-3; 8 bases map to TRBD1. The V segment lost 4 bases and the J segment 3 bases; nucleotides outside the gene matches: 9. The germline CDR1 and CDR2 sequences are KGHSH and LQKENI. This CDR3 is 16 amino acids long. The CDR3 DNA is TGTGCCAGCTCACGACAAGGACAGGGTGGTACAGATACGCAGTATTTT. It translates to CASSRQGQGGTDTQYF.

The chain links TRBV28 to TRBJ2-7; 14 bases agree with TRBD2. The CDR3 sequence is 16 residues long. J lost 1 base, V lost 7 bases, and 6 bases had no gene match. The germline gives CDR1 MDHEN, CDR2 SYDVKM. CDR3 sequence: CASTDGTSGGSYEQYF. The CDR3 region has the DNA TGTGCCAGCACCGACGGGACTAGCGGGGGTTCCTACGAGCAGTACTTC.

V gene TRBV19 combines with J gene TRBJ2-2; 7 bases align to TRBD2. The CDR3 sequence is 16 residues long. Germline V lookup: CDR1 LNHDA, CDR2 SQIVND (reference sequence). V was clipped by 3 bases and J by 2 bases; unmatched bases: 6. CDR3 bases: TGTGCCAGTAGTATTTTTGGCGGGGGAAACACCGGGGAGCTGTTTTTT. This sequence encodes CASSIFGGGNTGELFF.

J is TRBJ2-2 and V is TRBV6-1; possibly TRBD1 for D (5 bases). Trimming left V 2 bases short and J 10 bases short, with 14 bases between. Germline V gene data show CDR1 as MNHNS and CDR2 as SASEGT. CDR3 size: 14 residues. CDR3 sequence: CASSEMGLTLELFF. In nucleotides, the CDR3 is TGTGCCAGCAGTGAAATGGGGCTCACCTTGGAGCTGTTTTTT.

The count of this clone is one. The V and J genes are TRBV4-1 and TRBJ2-1, with 13 bases fitting TRBD2. This CDR3 has 16 residues. J gave up 8 bases and V 2 bases, and 6 bases lay outside the gene matches. Germline V gives CDR1 MGHRA, CDR2 YSYEKL. CDR3 nucleotides: TGCGCCAGCAGCCAACAAGGACTAGCGGGAGATTATGAGCAGTTCTTC. Its translation: CASSQQGLAGDYEQFF.

In nucleotides, the CDR3 is TGTGCCAGTAGAACTAGCAGGGCTAAATGGACCGGGGAGCTGTTTTTT. Protein product: CASRTSRAKWTGELFF. The chain uses TRBV19 and TRBJ2-2, with a possible D match to TRBD2 (6 bases). The germline V gene has CDR1 LNHDA and CDR2 SQIVND (reference sequence). Trimming pared 6 bases from V and 5 bases from J, leaving 19 bases between. CDR3 length: 16 residues. Based on the CDR3 plus reference TRBV19 and TRBJ2-2, the full variable domain is DGGITQSPKYLFRKEGQNVTLSCEQNLNHDAMYWYRQDPGQGLRLIYYSQIVNDFQKGDIAEGYSVSREKKESFPLTVTSAQKNPTAFYLCASRTSRAKWTGELFFGEGSRLTVL.

The chain combines TRBV7-2 with TRBJ2-3; D remains unclear. There are 13 residues in the CDR3. V shed 2 bases and J shed 6 bases, with 9 bases lying between them. Germline V gene sequence: CDR1 SGHTA, CDR2 FQGNSA. This CDR3 is CASSLSPGDTQYF. In nucleotides, the CDR3 is TGTGCCAGCAGCTTATCGCCCGGGGATACGCAGTATTTT.

V is TRBV6-5 and J is TRBJ2-7; D might be TRBD2 (6 bases). Trimming pared 4 bases from V and 5 bases from J, leaving 15 bases between. Per the germline V gene, CDR1 is MNHEY and CDR2 is SVGAGI. This CDR3 region has 14 residues. The DNA of the CDR3 is TGTGCCAGCAGTTCCCTGGCGGGGTACAACGAGCAGTACTTC. Translating gives CASSSLAGYNEQYF.

The chain is built from TRBV7-8 and TRBJ2-6, with a weak D call TRBD2 (5 bases). The CDR3 has 12 amino acids. Germline lookup yields CDR1 SGHVS and CDR2 FQNEAQ. Trimming left V 7 bases short and J 4 bases short, with 5 bases between. CDR3 in DNA: TGTGCCAGCACGGGGGGGGCCAACGTCCTGACTTTC. Translation gives CASTGGANVLTF.

V gene TRBV2 combines with J gene TRBJ1-1; no clear D. V was cut by 4 bases and J by 2 bases, with 8 bases left in between. Germline V gene lookup returns CDR1 SNHLY and CDR2 FYNNEI. The CDR3 sequence is 13 residues long. CDR3 in amino acids: CASSGEANTEAFF. CDR3 nucleotides: TGTGCCAGCAGTGGCGAAGCCAACACTGAAGCTTTCTTT.

V gene TRBV28 combines with J gene TRBJ1-4; 10 nucleotides line up with TRBD1. Unmatched junction bases numbered 5, after V lost 3 bases and J lost 7 bases. CDR1 is MDHEN, CDR2 SYDVKM, per germline. The CDR3 is 15 residues long. CDR3 DNA: TGTGCCAGCAGTTTGACCGGGACAGGGGTTGAAAAACTGTTTTTT. Translation gives CASSLTGTGVEKLFF.

The chain has TRBV5-6 and TRBJ2-5; 10 bases are a match to TRBD2. Losses at the gene ends were 4 bases for V and 5 bases for J; bases not matched to a gene: 8. From germline, CDR1 is SGHDT and CDR2 YYEEEE. The CDR3 extends over 15 amino acids. CDR3 coding DNA: TGTGCCAGCAGCAGAACTAGCGGGAAAGGTGAGACCCAGTACTTC. This gives the protein CASSRTSGKGETQYF.

This chain links TRBV9 with TRBJ2-7; TRBD2 aligns across 7 bases. This CDR3 contains 13 residues. After removal of 3 bases from V and 5 bases from J, the junction contained 5 bases not matched to a gene. CDR1 and CDR2 from the germline V gene are SGDLS and YYNGEE. The CDR3: CASSAPGGDEQYF. The CDR3 DNA follows: TGTGCCAGCAGCGCCCCGGGGGGTGACGAGCAGTACTTC.

This chain links TRBV6-5 with TRBJ2-7, with TRBD2 matching over 13 bases. The germline V gene has CDR1 MNHEY and CDR2 SVGAGI. V lost 6 bases, J lost 7 bases, and 6 bases stayed unmatched. The CDR3 is 14 residues long. CDR3 DNA: TGTGCCAGCAGGGGACTAGCGGGAAGTTGGGAGCAGTACTTC. The encoded protein is CASRGLAGSWEQYF.

J is TRBJ2-5 and V is TRBV28, with TRBD1 identical over 9 bases. The better agreement between TRBJ2-7 and the DNA end casts doubt on the J call. Germline values: CDR1 MDHEN, CDR2 SYDVKM. The CDR3 has 14 amino acids. The CDR3: CASSQPGQGFEQYF. The CDR3 DNA reads TGTGCCAGCAGCCAGCCGGGACAGGGTTTCGAGCAGTACTTC.

This chain joins TRBV4-3 and TRBJ2-2; D unresolved. Trimming removed 5 bases from V and 0 bases from J, with 7 bases in between. This CDR3 region has 14 residues. Germline-derived CDR1 and CDR2 are LGHNA and YSLEER. The CDR3 DNA sequence: TGCGCCAGCAGCATCACAACGAACACCGGGGAGCTGTTTTTT. It codes for CASSITTNTGELFF.

V usage is TRBV5-5 and J usage is TRBJ2-1; D is unclear. The CDR3 covers 15 residues. The germline V gene has CDR1 SGHKS and CDR2 YYEKEE (reference sequence). The V gene lost 0 bases and the J gene lost 1 base, with 8 bases spanning the gap. The CDR3 sequence is CASSLVFPSYNEQFF. The CDR3 DNA follows: TGTGCCAGCAGCTTGGTCTTCCCTTCCTACAATGAGCAGTTCTTC.

The chain is built from TRBV19 and TRBJ1-4, with 7 bases matching TRBD1. This CDR3 comprises 15 residues. V lost 6 bases, J lost 4 bases, and 8 bases stayed unmatched. Germline V lookup: CDR1 LNHDA, CDR2 SQIVND (reference sequence). The CDR3 spells CASSGGGGHNEKLFF. The CDR3 DNA follows: TGTGCCAGTAGCGGCGGAGGGGGCCATAATGAAAAACTGTTTTTT. Together with reference TRBV19 and TRBJ1-4, the CDR3 gives the full variable domain: DGGITQSPKYLFRKEGQNVTLSCEQNLNHDAMYWYRQDPGQGLRLIYYSQIVNDFQKGDIAEGYSVSREKKESFPLTVTSAQKNPTAFYLCASSGGGGHNEKLFFGSGTQLSVL.

The CDR3 protein is CASSARGGVEQYF. CDR3 DNA sequence: TGTGCCAGCAGTGCTAGGGGGGGGGTCGAGCAGTACTTC. The chain joins TRBV2 to TRBJ2-7; D possibly corresponds to TRBD2 (7 bases). Trimming cost V 4 bases and J 6 bases, with 13 bases left between them. CDR3 length equals 13 residues. CDR1 is SNHLY, CDR2 FYNNEI, per germline.

The V and J genes are TRBV7-9 and TRBJ1-1; possible D gene TRBD1, 6 bases. V shed 5 bases and J shed 6 bases, with 16 bases lying between them. The CDR3 is 14 residues long. Germline-derived CDR1 and CDR2 are SEHNR and FQNEAQ (reference sequence). DNA for the CDR3: TGTGCCAGCAGCCCAAACAGGGTTGGGGCTGAAGCTTTCTTT. Its translation is CASSPNRVGAEAFF. Variable domain in full (rest from reference TRBV7-9 and TRBJ1-1): DTGVSQNPRHKITKRGQNVTFRCDPISEHNRLYWYRQTLGQGPEFLTYFQNEAQLEKSRLLSDRFSAERPKGSFSTLEIQRTEQGDSAMYLCASSPNRVGAEAFFGQGTRLTVV.

The V gene is TRBV6-5, the J gene TRBJ2-7; 8 nucleotides align to TRBD1. Trimming at V came to 2 bases and at J to 3 bases, leaving 9 bases not matched to a gene. Germline V gives CDR1 MNHEY, CDR2 SVGAGI. The CDR3 contains 16 residues. CDR3 in DNA: TGTGCCAGCAGTTACCGAATCGGGACAGGCCGCTACGAGCAGTACTTC. This encodes CASSYRIGTGRYEQYF.

V is TRBV7-9 and J is TRBJ1-2, with TRBD1 matching 8 bases. Losses at the gene ends were 5 bases for V and 4 bases for J; bases not matched to a gene: 9. The CDR3 totals 15 residues. CDR1 SEHNR and CDR2 FQNEAQ come from the germline V gene (reference sequence). The CDR3 region is CASSPGTGGGYGYTF. CDR3 nucleotide sequence: TGTGCCAGCAGCCCTGGGACAGGCGGGGGCTATGGCTACACCTTC.